The TCR beta chain described here comes from a study of T cell changes during pregnancy in multiple sclerosis. Clones were read by immunoSEQ multiplex PCR, and TCRdb kept only the in-frame ones, dropping some. Among approximately 93,000 clones listed, 91% were seen once. In this sample, this clone turned up once. The germline V gene has CDR1 MDHEN and CDR2 SYDVKM. The CDR3 runs to 14 residues. The germline V and J ends were trimmed by 3 bases and 2 bases, with 11 bases remaining between them. The sample consisted of peripheral blood, taken before pregnancy. This rearrangement joins TRBV28 to TRBJ2-7, with D tentatively TRBD2 (6 bases). The TCR originated in a female donor with multiple sclerosis, enrolled in a pregnancy study. The DNA for the CDR3 is TGTGCCAGCAGTTTGCGGGGTCAGCCCTACGAGCAGTACTTC. Translating gives CASSLRGQPYEQYF.